This paragraph covers one T cell receptor beta chain sequence. The antigen remains undetermined. Using immunoSEQ multiplex PCR, the repertoire was profiled, and TCRdb retains in-frame clones only, with some absent. The data contain some 2,100,000 clones, about 92% of them seen just once; the ten biggest clones take up about 1.5%. The CDR3 covers 13 residues. Per the germline V gene, CDR1 is MGHRA and CDR2 is YSYEKL. Trimming removed 2 bases from V and 7 bases from J, with 11 bases in between. This sample is part of a study of shared clonotypes between healthy human individuals. Whole-study findings and limits: The study generally estimated greater richness for naive than memory subsets.

CD45RO-negative CD8 cells positively selected for CCR7 made up the naive population, which excluded terminally differentiated effector memory CD45RA+ cells. V is TRBV4-1 and J is TRBJ2-5; the D gene is possibly TRBD1 (6 bases). Sequencing was carried out using naive CD8+ T cells from PBMCs. The TCR originated in a man aged 18-30 years in good health. Some clones in this sample may be carry-over from other donors' samples. CDR3 nucleotide sequence: TGCGCCAGCAGCCAACAGGGGCAGGGGACCCAGTACTTC. This sequence encodes CASSQQGQGTQYF.